The rows below give T cell receptor beta chains drawn from one sample of a study of shared clonotypes between healthy human individuals. Only in-frame clones appear in the TCRdb table, and some are missing; sequencing was by immunoSEQ multiplex PCR. The sample records 980,000 or so clones, over 75% being singletons. Specimen: memory CD4+ T cells sorted from blood. These receptors were collected from a man between 18 and 35 years old in good health. Both conserved end residues are part of each CDR3. D genes are given only for firm matches. Rows give clone size only sometimes, using once, few, many, or a class for an expanded clone.

d_gene	v_gene	j_gene	abundance	CDR3aa	CDR3nt
-	TRBV28	TRBJ1-1	-	CATLVRGNTEAFF	TGTGCCACCCTCGTGCGGGGGAACACTGAAGCTTTCTTT
-	TRBV9	TRBJ2-1	few	CASSVGGASYNEQFF	TGTGCCAGCAGCGTAGGCGGCGCCTCCTACAATGAGCAGTTCTTC
-	TRBV5-1	TRBJ2-7	few	CASSLDSGTYEQYF	TGCGCCAGCAGCTTGGATAGCGGAACCTACGAGCAGTACTTC
-	TRBV9	TRBJ1-2	-	CASSVVPGRDKEGYTF	TGTGCCAGCAGCGTAGTCCCTGGCCGGGACAAGGAAGGCTACACCTTC
-	TRBV5-4	TRBJ1-6	-	CASSLGGSKTVTNSPLHF	TGTGCCAGCAGCTTGGGGGGGTCGAAGACCGTAACAAATTCACCCCTCCACTTT
-	TRBV11-2	TRBJ1-5	-	CASSQILGNQPQHF	TGTGCCAGCAGCCAAATTTTGGGAAATCAGCCCCAGCATTTT
-	TRBV5-1	TRBJ1-4	-	CASRQGTDGKLFF	TGCGCCAGCAGGCAGGGGACGGATGGAAAACTGTTTTTT
-	TRBV30	TRBJ1-5	once	CAWSATGYSNQPQHF	TGTGCCTGGAGCGCAACAGGGTATAGCAATCAGCCCCAGCATTTT
TRBD1	TRBV18	TRBJ1-2	-	CASSPSDRAGYTF	TGTGCCAGCTCACCCTCGGACAGGGCCGGCTACACCTTC
-	TRBV5-1	TRBJ1-4	-	CASSPEARNEKLFF	TGCGCCAGCAGTCCTGAGGCCCGTAATGAAAAACTGTTTTTT
TRBD2	TRBV29-1	TRBJ2-1	-	CSVEGGRSYNEQFF	TGCAGCGTTGAGGGCGGGAGGTCCTACAATGAGCAGTTCTTC
-	TRBV30	TRBJ2-2	-	CANGATNTGELFF	TGTGCTAACGGGGCTACGAACACCGGGGAGCTGTTTTTT
TRBD2	TRBV14	TRBJ2-5	-	CASSRERGRETQYF	TGTGCCAGCAGCCGCGAGCGGGGGAGGGAGACCCAGTACTTC
TRBD1	TRBV5-6	TRBJ1-2	-	CASSLAPGTGDGGYTF	TGTGCCAGCAGCTTGGCTCCCGGGACAGGGGATGGCGGCTACACCTTC
-	TRBV4-3	TRBJ2-1	-	CASSQDPGTYRKFF	TGCGCCAGCAGCCAAGACCCCGGTACATATCGTAAGTTCTTC
-	TRBV7-6	TRBJ2-5	-	CASSLVGMGETQYF	TGTGCCAGCAGCTTAGTTGGGATGGGAGAGACCCAGTACTTC
-	TRBV6-5	TRBJ2-7	-	CASSYLGSDYEQYF	TGTGCCAGCAGTTACTTGGGCAGCGACTACGAGCAGTACTTC
TRBD2	TRBV2	TRBJ2-5	-	CASSATSGRQETQYF	TGTGCCAGCAGTGCGACTAGCGGGCGTCAAGAGACCCAGTACTTC
TRBD1	TRBV5-5	TRBJ2-5	-	CASSLGQGRETQYF	TGTGCCAGCAGCCTGGGACAGGGCCGAGAGACCCAGTACTTC
-	TRBV5-6	TRBJ2-2	-	CASSRGTGELFF	TGTGCCAGCAGCCGAGGCACCGGGGAGCTGTTTTTT
-	TRBV18	TRBJ1-1	-	CASSGDINTEAFF	TGTGCCAGCTCAGGGGATATCAACACTGAAGCTTTCTTT
TRBD1	TRBV7-2	TRBJ2-2	-	CARGTGPNTGELFF	TGTGCCCGGGGGACAGGGCCGAACACCGGGGAGCTGTTTTTT